The 3 T cell receptor beta chains below were found in one sample sequenced in a study of T cells in Graves' hyperthyroidism and ophthalmopathy. What was amplified from RNA transcripts were TCR beta CDR3 regions. During a first-round RT-PCR of the TCR CDR3, the HTBI primer set was used. From the multiplex PCR reads, TCRdb called clonotypes with MiXCR, one entry per CDR3 protein. The sample records roughly 740,000 distinct CDR3 sequences, about 17% being singletons. Sequences were obtained from blood. The receptor source for this set is a man in his late teens or twenties with Graves' hyperthyroidism.

On this clonotype: A much more abundant neighbour one base away suggests this may be a read error. The chain couples TRBV5-1 to TRBJ2-1, with D perhaps TRBD1 (5 bases). This CDR3 region has 16 residues. V shed 7 bases and J shed 5 bases, with 22 bases lying between them. Germline V CDR1 and CDR2: SGHRS, YFSETQ. The CDR3, as DNA: TGCGCCAGCTGCAGGCGAGTGCAAGGGGCCGACAATGAGCAGTTCTTC. Its translation: CASCRRVQGADNEQFF.

This clonotype was seen a handful of times. The rearrangement links TRBV7-9 to TRBJ2-5; perhaps TRBD1 as D (5 bases). The germline gives CDR1 SEHNR, CDR2 FQNEAQ (reference sequence). The V end lost 1 base, the J end lost 4 bases, and 13 bases lay between the germline ends. CDR3 length: 15 amino acids. CDR3 nucleotides: TGTGCCAGCAGCTTAGGGGTCGGAAGGGGAGAGACCCAGTACTTC. This codes for CASSLGVGRGETQYF.

This clonotype was recorded a few times. This chain links TRBV2 with TRBJ2-1; D possibly matches TRBD1 or TRBD2 (5 bases each). Germline assignment: CDR1 SNHLY and CDR2 FYNNEI. CDR3 length: 15 residues. V gave up 2 bases and J gave up 9 bases, with 17 bases separating them. CDR3 region: CASSEWRQGSGEQFF. The DNA of the CDR3 is TGTGCCAGCAGTGAATGGAGGCAGGGATCGGGTGAGCAGTTCTTC.